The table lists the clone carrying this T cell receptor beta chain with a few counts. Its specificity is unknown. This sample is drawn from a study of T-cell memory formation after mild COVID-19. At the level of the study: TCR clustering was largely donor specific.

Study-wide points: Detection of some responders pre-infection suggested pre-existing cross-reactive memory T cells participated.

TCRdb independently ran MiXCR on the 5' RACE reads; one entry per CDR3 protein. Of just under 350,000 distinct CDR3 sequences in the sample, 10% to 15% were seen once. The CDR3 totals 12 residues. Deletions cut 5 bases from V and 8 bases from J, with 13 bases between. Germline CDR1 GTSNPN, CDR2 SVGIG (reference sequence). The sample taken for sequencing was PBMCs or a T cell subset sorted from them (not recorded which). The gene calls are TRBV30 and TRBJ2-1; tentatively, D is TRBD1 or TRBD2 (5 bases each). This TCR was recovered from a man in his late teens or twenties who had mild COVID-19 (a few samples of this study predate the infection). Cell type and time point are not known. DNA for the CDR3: TGTGCCTGGCAGGGACGGAGCGATGAGCAGTTCTTC. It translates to CAWQGRSDEQFF.